Following are 20 T cell receptor beta chains from one sample sequenced in a study of T cell responses to AZD1222 COVID-19 vaccine. This table comes from immunoSEQ multiplex PCR, and its TCRdb copy is limited to in-frame clones, with some not included. The table has some 140,000 clones, 86% seen once. Sequencing used peripheral blood, obtained on day 0 of MenACWY control vaccination. These receptors all come from an adult in good health.

The CDR3 sequence: CASSRLNEQYV. As DNA, the CDR3 is TGTGCCAGCAGCCGGTTGAACGAGCAGTACGTC. V and J are TRBV2 and TRBJ2-7; no reliable D call. Per the germline V gene, CDR1 is SNHLY and CDR2 is FYNNEI. The CDR3 is 11 residues long. Trimming stripped 6 bases from V and 5 bases from J, with 8 bases between.

The rearrangement links TRBV24-1 to TRBJ2-1; maybe TRBD1 (6 bases). The V gene lost 4 bases and the J gene lost 8 bases, with 14 bases spanning the gap. This CDR3 is 14 amino acids long. CDR1 and CDR2 from the germline V gene are KGHDR and SFDVKD. The CDR3 spells CATSDPRQADEQFF. The DNA for the CDR3 is TGTGCCACCAGTGACCCCCGACAGGCCGATGAGCAGTTCTTC.

The rearrangement joins TRBV7-9 to TRBJ1-5, with D perhaps matching TRBD1 (6 bases). V was trimmed by 5 bases and J by 8 bases, leaving 13 bases between them. This CDR3 is built from 13 residues. Germline lookup yields CDR1 SEHNR and CDR2 FQNEAQ (reference sequence). The CDR3 sequence is CASSRDTDEPQHF. The CDR3, as DNA: TGTGCCAGCAGCCGGGACACCGATGAGCCCCAGCATTTT.

This chain joins TRBV6-2 or TRBV6-3 and TRBJ1-2; 8 nucleotides align to TRBD1. V shed 4 bases, J shed 3 bases, and the junction held 4 bases outside the gene matches. The CDR3 is made up of 14 amino acids. CDR1 is MNHEY, CDR2 SVGEGT, per germline. CDR3 coding DNA: TGTGCCAGCAGTTGGATGGGACAGGACTATGGCTACACCTTC. The encoded protein is CASSWMGQDYGYTF.

The chain links TRBV5-1 to TRBJ1-4; TRBD1 is a possible D gene (5 bases). This CDR3 is built from 16 residues. The V gene's germline CDR1 is SGHRS and CDR2 YFSETQ. V lost 0 bases and J 8 bases, leaving 17 bases between the germline ends. In nucleotides, the CDR3 is TGCGCCAGCAGCTTGGAAAATCAGGGTAGTGGGGAAAAACTGTTTTTT. It codes for CASSLENQGSGEKLFF. Filled out from reference TRBV5-1 and TRBJ1-4, the complete variable domain reads KAGVTQTPRYLIKTRGQQVTLSCSPISGHRSVSWYQQTPGQGLQFLFEYFSETQRNKGNFPGRFSGRQFSNSRSEMNVSTLELGDSALYLCASSLENQGSGEKLFFGSGTQLSVL.

The chain has TRBV5-1 and TRBJ2-3; TRBD2 might be the D (6 bases). The CDR3 extends over 20 amino acids. V was clipped by 3 bases and J by 0 bases, with 26 bases between them. The V gene's germline CDR1 is SGHRS and CDR2 YFSETQ. CDR3 region: CASSSARRGQTRLSTDTQYF. CDR3 coding DNA: TGCGCCAGCAGCTCGGCGAGGCGGGGCCAGACCCGACTTAGCACAGATACGCAGTATTTT. The full variable domain, in which reference TRBV5-1 and TRBJ2-3 provide the parts outside the CDR3, is KAGVTQTPRYLIKTRGQQVTLSCSPISGHRSVSWYQQTPGQGLQFLFEYFSETQRNKGNFPGRFSGRQFSNSRSEMNVSTLELGDSALYLCASSSARRGQTRLSTDTQYFGPGTRLTVL.

This chain connects TRBV9 to TRBJ2-3; D may correspond to TRBD1 or TRBD2 (5 bases each). Germline V gene lookup returns CDR1 SGDLS and CDR2 YYNGEE. This CDR3 region has 14 residues. In DNA, the CDR3 is TGTCCCCACCCAGACCCGGGGCCCAGCGAAGAGCAGTATTTT. This encodes CPHPDPGPSEEQYF.

This clone was seen a single time. V and J are TRBV19 and TRBJ2-3; D is unresolved. Germline CDR1 is LNHDA and CDR2 is SQIVND (reference sequence). V shed 5 bases and J shed 0 bases, with 3 bases lying between them. The CDR3 has 12 amino acids. In DNA form, the CDR3 reads TGTGCCAGTAGTGGTAGCACAGATACGCAGTATTTT. Translated, it gives CASSGSTDTQYF.

The V gene is TRBV7-9, the J gene TRBJ1-1; D is unclear. CDR1 and CDR2 from the germline V gene are SEHNR and FQNEAQ (reference sequence). The V end was cut by 1 base, the J end by 1 base, with 4 bases between. The CDR3 is 13 amino acids. CDR3 coding DNA: TGTGCCAGCAGCTTAGATGCGAACACTGAAGCTTTCTTT. Translating gives CASSLDANTEAFF.

This clone has a single count. This rearrangement joins TRBV3-1 (or the pseudogene TRBV3-2) to TRBJ1-2, with a tentative D call TRBD1 (6 bases). V lost 4 bases and J lost 8, with 14 bases in between. The length of the CDR3 is 13 residues. The germline V gene has CDR1 LGHDT and CDR2 YNNKEL (reference sequence). DNA for the CDR3: TGTGCCAGCAGCCCTCGGGGGGCGGGCGGCTACACCTTC. It is translated as CASSPRGAGGYTF.

The chain recombines TRBV19 with TRBJ2-3; no clear D. Per the germline V gene, CDR1 is LNHDA and CDR2 is SQIVND (reference sequence). CDR3 size: 14 residues. V lost 7 bases to trimming and J lost 2 bases, with 13 bases between them. This chain's CDR3 is CASMSPRITDTQYF. DNA for the CDR3: TGTGCCAGTATGTCCCCCAGAATCACAGATACGCAGTATTTT.

As for this clone: A read error may account for a junction end that differs from germline. J is TRBJ1-5 and V is TRBV6-2 or TRBV6-3, with unresolved D. This CDR3 has 13 amino acids. Germline V lookup: CDR1 MNHEY, CDR2 SVGEGT. DNA for the CDR3: TGTGCCAGCAATTACCTTTACAATCAGCCCCAGCATTTT. As protein: CASNYLYNQPQHF.

This clone was observed a single time. The V gene is TRBV20-1, the J gene TRBJ1-2; 8 bases are shared with TRBD1. The CDR3 has 13 amino acids. The ends lost 3 bases at V and 8 bases at J; junction bases unmatched: 8. Germline V gene data show CDR1 as DFQATT and CDR2 as SNEGSKA (reference sequence). CDR3 region: CSASGRGQNGYTF. The DNA of the CDR3 is TGCAGTGCTAGTGGCAGGGGGCAGAACGGCTACACCTTC.

V gene TRBV10-3 combines with J gene TRBJ2-5; 7 bases are a match to TRBD2. Germline assignment: CDR1 ENHRY and CDR2 SYGVKD. The CDR3 totals 13 residues. The ends lost 4 bases at V and 3 bases at J; junction bases unmatched: 2. The CDR3 DNA is TGTGCCATCAGTGGGGGGGGTGAAGAGACCCAGTACTTC. It translates to CAISGGGEETQYF.

CDR3 coding DNA: TGTGCCAGCAGCAACACTAGCTACGAGCAGTACTTC. Translation gives CASSNTSYEQYF. The genes are TRBV7-2 and TRBJ2-7, with TRBD2 as a possible D gene (5 bases). V lost 5 bases to trimming and J lost 3 bases, with 8 bases between them. Per the germline V gene, CDR1 is SGHTA and CDR2 is FQGNSA. This CDR3 comprises 12 residues.

The V and J genes are TRBV29-1 and TRBJ2-1, with D possibly called TRBD1 or TRBD2 (5 bases each). The V end was cut by 7 bases, the J end by 8 bases, with 15 bases between. The CDR3 runs 12 residues. Germline lookup yields CDR1 SQVTM and CDR2 ANQGSEA. The CDR3 loop reads CSGGLGLDEQFF. The CDR3 DNA is TGCAGCGGGGGGTTGGGTCTGGATGAGCAGTTCTTC.

The J gene is TRBJ2-7, the V gene TRBV19; D may be TRBD1 (6 bases). The CDR3 totals 14 residues. V was cut by 4 bases and J by 2 bases, with 12 bases left in between. Germline V gene lookup returns CDR1 LNHDA and CDR2 SQIVND (reference sequence). The CDR3 here is CASSRPGAAYEQYF. Here the CDR3 DNA reads TGTGCCAGTAGTAGACCAGGGGCGGCCTACGAGCAGTACTTC.

This chain links TRBV4-1 with TRBJ1-4, with D hard to call. Germline loops: CDR1 MGHRA, CDR2 YSYEKL. V shed 4 bases and J shed 3 bases, with 12 bases lying between them. The CDR3 has 15 residues. CDR3 DNA sequence: TGCGCCAGCAGCCCGGTCGGGGTGCCTAATGAAAAACTGTTTTTT. It specifies CASSPVGVPNEKLFF.

The V and J genes are TRBV27 and TRBJ2-2; D remains unclear. From germline, CDR1 is MNHEY and CDR2 SMNVEV (reference sequence). Trimming removed 4 bases from V and 6 bases from J, with 9 bases in between. The CDR3 is 13 residues long. This chain's CDR3 is CASSYRTPGELFF. CDR3 nucleotides: TGTGCCAGCAGTTACCGTACCCCCGGGGAGCTGTTTTTT.

This chain connects TRBV10-3 to TRBJ2-5, with D tentatively TRBD1 (6 bases). This CDR3 region has 16 residues. Germline loops: CDR1 ENHRY, CDR2 SYGVKD. V was trimmed by 3 bases and J by 2 bases, leaving 16 bases between them. DNA for the CDR3: TGTGCCATCAGTGATAAGGGGGTCTCCGGGCAAGAGACCCAGTACTTC. Its protein is CAISDKGVSGQETQYF.